This T cell receptor (beta chain) comes out of a study of identical twins. TCRdb re-called the 5' RACE reads through MiXCR, storing one row per CDR3 protein. Altogether a few hundred thousand distinct CDR3 sequences are present, 9% to 15% being singletons, with the ten largest covering 7.2%. Notes on the study in general: The models systematically underestimated how much out-of-frame TCR alpha was shared in monozygotic twins. The abundant beta clonotypes from cord blood had fewer insertions, and memory repertoires had none of this. In drawing conclusions, the study used cross-sectional statistical analysis and did not follow the same donors.

In regard to this clonotype: Antigen: not known.

The CDR3 totals 15 residues. Germline-derived CDR1 and CDR2 are SQVTM and ANQGSEA. The V end lost 3 bases, the J end lost 2 bases, and 16 bases lay between the germline ends. This same sample was also taken into another study, of yellow fever vaccine responses in identical twins.

V gene TRBV29-1 combines with J gene TRBJ2-5; weak D call: TRBD2 (6 bases). The sequence derives from a woman under 30 in good health. The specimen sequenced was CD8+ T cells sorted from blood. CDR3 amino acids: CSVDSREWGQETQYF. CDR3 nucleotide sequence: TGCAGCGTTGATTCCCGGGAGTGGGGTCAAGAGACCCAGTACTTC.